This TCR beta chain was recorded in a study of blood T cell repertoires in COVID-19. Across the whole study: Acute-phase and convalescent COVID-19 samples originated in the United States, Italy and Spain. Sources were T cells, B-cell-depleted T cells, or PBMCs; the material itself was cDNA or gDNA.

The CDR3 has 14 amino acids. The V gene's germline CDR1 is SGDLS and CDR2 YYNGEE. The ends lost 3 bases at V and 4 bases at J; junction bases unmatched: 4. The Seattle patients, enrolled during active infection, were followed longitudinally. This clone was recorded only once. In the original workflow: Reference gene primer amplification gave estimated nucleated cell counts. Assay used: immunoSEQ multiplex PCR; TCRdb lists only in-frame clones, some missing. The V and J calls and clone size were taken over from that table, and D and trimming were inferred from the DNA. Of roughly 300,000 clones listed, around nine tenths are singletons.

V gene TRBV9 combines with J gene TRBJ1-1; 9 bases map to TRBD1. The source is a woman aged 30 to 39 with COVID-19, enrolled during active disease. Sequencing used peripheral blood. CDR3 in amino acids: CASSARGQGTEAFF. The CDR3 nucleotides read TGTGCCAGCAGCGCTAGGGGACAGGGCACTGAAGCTTTCTTT.